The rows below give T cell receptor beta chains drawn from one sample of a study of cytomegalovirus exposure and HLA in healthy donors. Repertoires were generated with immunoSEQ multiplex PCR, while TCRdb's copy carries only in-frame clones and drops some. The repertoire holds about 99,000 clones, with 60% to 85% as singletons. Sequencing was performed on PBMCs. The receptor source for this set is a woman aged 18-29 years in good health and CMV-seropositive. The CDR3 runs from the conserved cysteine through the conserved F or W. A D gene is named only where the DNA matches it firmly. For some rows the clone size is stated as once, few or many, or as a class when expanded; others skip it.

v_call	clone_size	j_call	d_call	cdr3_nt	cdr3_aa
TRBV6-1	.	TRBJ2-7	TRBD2	TGTGCCAGCAGGACTAGCGGGAGCTACGAGCAGTACTTC	CASRTSGSYEQYF
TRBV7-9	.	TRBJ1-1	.	TGTGCCAGCACCCCATGGAGAGATACTGAAGCTTTCTTT	CASTPWRDTEAFF
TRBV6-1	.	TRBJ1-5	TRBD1	TGTGCCAGCAGTAAAGAACCCCCGGGACAGCGACTCTTAAGCAATCAGCCCCAGCATTTT	CASSKEPPGQRLLSNQPQHF
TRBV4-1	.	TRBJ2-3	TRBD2	TGCGCCAGCAGCCAAGATGGAGCGGGAGTGGGCACAGATACGCAGTATTTT	CASSQDGAGVGTDTQYF
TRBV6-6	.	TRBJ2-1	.	TGTGCCAGCAGTGGGATAGCGGTCTACAATGAGCAGTTCTTC	CASSGIAVYNEQFF
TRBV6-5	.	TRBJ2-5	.	TGTGCCAGCAGTTACCCCGGGTCGGCCCAAGAGACCCAGTACTTC	CASSYPGSAQETQYF
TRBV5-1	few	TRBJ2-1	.	TGCGCCAGCACGCAGGACTCCTACAATGAGCAGTTCTTC	CASTQDSYNEQFF
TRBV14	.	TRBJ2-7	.	TGTGCCAGCAGCCAGCGGGGGCACGCAGCCGAGCAGTACTTC	CASSQRGHAAEQYF
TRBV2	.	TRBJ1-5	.	TGTGCCAGCAGTGAGCTGGGAGGCAATCAGCCCCAGCATTTT	CASSELGGNQPQHF
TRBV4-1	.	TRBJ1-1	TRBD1	TGCGCCAGCAGCCAACCACAGGGGACGAACACTGAAGCTTTCTTT	CASSQPQGTNTEAFF
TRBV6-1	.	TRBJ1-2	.	TGTGCCAGCAGTGATTTTCTCACGGGAAACTATGGCTACACCTTC	CASSDFLTGNYGYTF
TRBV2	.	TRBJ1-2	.	TGTGCCAGCAGTGAATTCACTCTCGACAGGCCCTATGGCTACACCTTC	CASSEFTLDRPYGYTF
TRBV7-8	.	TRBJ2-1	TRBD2	TGTGCCAGCAGCCGGACTAGCGGCTCCTACAATGAGCAGTTCTTC	CASSRTSGSYNEQFF
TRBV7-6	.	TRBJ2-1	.	TGTGCCAGCAGCTTAGAGCTATATCGTGAGCAGTTCTTC	CASSLELYREQFF
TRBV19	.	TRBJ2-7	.	TGTGCCAGTAGTGGAGGGCTGGAGAGCTACGAGCAGTACTTC	CASSGGLESYEQYF
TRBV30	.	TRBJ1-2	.	TGTGCCTGGAGTGTCGGAGGGTACGGCTACACCTTC	CAWSVGGYGYTF
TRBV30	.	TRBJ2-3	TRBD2	TGTGCCTGGGAGACTAGCGGGAGATCAGATACGCAGTATTTT	CAWETSGRSDTQYF
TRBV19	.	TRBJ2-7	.	TGTGCCAGTAAGTGGACAGCGATGAGCTCCTACGAGCAGTACTTC	CASKWTAMSSYEQYF
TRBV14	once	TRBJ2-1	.	TGTGCCAGCAGCCTGCTTAGCGGCAGCTCCTACAATGAGCAGTTCTTC	CASSLLSGSSYNEQFF
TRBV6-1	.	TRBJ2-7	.	TGTGCCAGCATTCCGGGGAGCTCCTACGAGCAGTACTTC	CASIPGSSYEQYF
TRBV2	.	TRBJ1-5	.	TGTGCCAGCAGTGTTAGCTTAAATCAGCCCCAGCATTTT	CASSVSLNQPQHF
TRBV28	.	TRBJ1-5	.	TGTGCCAGCAGTTTCAGGGGCCCTAATCAGCCCCAGCATTTT	CASSFRGPNQPQHF
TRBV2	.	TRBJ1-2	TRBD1	TGTGCCAGCAGGGATACAGGGACAGATGGCTACACCTTC	CASRDTGTDGYTF
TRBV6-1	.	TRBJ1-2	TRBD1	TGTGCCAGCACCACAGGGGGCTATGGCTACACCTTC	CASTTGGYGYTF
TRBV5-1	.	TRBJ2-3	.	TGCGCCAGCAGCGAGGATACGGGGATGGGCACGCAGTATTTT	CASSEDTGMGTQYF
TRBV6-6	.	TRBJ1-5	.	TGTGCCAGCACCTATGGGCAGGGGCAAGAGCCCCAGCATTTT	CASTYGQGQEPQHF
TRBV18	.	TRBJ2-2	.	TGTGCCAGCTCACCACCGTCAGGGGAGCTGTTTTTT	CASSPPSGELFF
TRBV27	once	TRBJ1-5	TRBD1	TGTGCCAGCAGCACCTCGGGACAGGGCAATCAGCCCCAGCATTTT	CASSTSGQGNQPQHF
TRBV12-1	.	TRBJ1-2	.	TGTGCCAGCAGCTCCTTTACGGGACAGGGTCCTCGGTTCGGCTATGGCTACACCTTC	CASSSFTGQGPRFGYGYTF
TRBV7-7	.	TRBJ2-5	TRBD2	TGTGCTAGCAGCTACTCAGCGGGGCAAGAGACCCAGTACTTC	CASSYSAGQETQYF
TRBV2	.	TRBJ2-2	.	TGTGCCAGCACGGGACAAAACACCGGGGAGCTGTTTTTT	CASTGQNTGELFF
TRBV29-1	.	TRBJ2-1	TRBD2	TGCAGCGTTGCGGGACTAGCGGGAGGGCCGGATTACAATGAGCAGTTCTTC	CSVAGLAGGPDYNEQFF
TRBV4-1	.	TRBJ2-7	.	TGCGCCAGCAGCCAAGAGGGCAGGGTAGACTACGAGCAGTACTTC	CASSQEGRVDYEQYF
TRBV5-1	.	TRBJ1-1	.	TGCGCCAGCAGCTTGGAGGGTACAGGGAACACTGAAGCTTTCTTT	CASSLEGTGNTEAFF
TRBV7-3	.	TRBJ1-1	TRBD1	TGTGCCAGCAGCCTCGGGACAGGGTCCCACACTGAAGCTTTCTTT	CASSLGTGSHTEAFF
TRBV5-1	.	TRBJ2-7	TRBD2	TGCGCCAGCAGCTTGGTGTTAGCGGGCTCCTACGAGCAGTACTTC	CASSLVLAGSYEQYF
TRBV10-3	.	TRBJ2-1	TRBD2	TGTGCCATCAGGGACGTAGCGGGAGCCTCGGAGGTTAATGAGCAGTTCTTC	CAIRDVAGASEVNEQFF
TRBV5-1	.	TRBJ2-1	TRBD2	TGCGCCAGCAGCTTGAGGACTAGCGGGGCCTACAATGAGCAGTTCTTC	CASSLRTSGAYNEQFF
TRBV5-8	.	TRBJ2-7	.	TGTGCCAGCAGCAGACTAAGACAACACGAGCAGTACTTC	CASSRLRQHEQYF
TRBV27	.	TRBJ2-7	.	TGTGCCAGCCGCACTTGGACAGATGAATACGAGCAGTACTTC	CASRTWTDEYEQYF
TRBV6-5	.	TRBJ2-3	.	TGTGCCAGCAGTAGGGACTTACGCACAGATACGCAGTATTTT	CASSRDLRTDTQYF